Detailed here is one TCR beta chain. Antigen unknown. The entry originates in a study of T-cell reconstitution after alpha-beta-depleted transplantation in children. Unique molecular identifiers were incorporated into the prepared TCRbeta library. TCRdb reanalysed the PCR reads using MiXCR and keeps one entry per CDR3 protein. The data contain about 280,000 distinct CDR3 sequences, approximately 10% of them singletons. Looked up from germline, CDR1 is MNHEY and CDR2 is SVGEGT. The CDR3 length is 17 residues. Trimming removed 5 bases from V and 2 bases from J; junction bases left unmatched: 12. Study results and limitations: Diversity and T-cell counts at one year after transplant derived mostly from new T cells.

The input for sequencing was peripheral blood, taken 180 days after TCRalphabeta/CD19-depleted stem cell transplant. The V gene is TRBV6-2 or TRBV6-3, the J gene TRBJ2-3, with TRBD2 identical over 8 bases. The clonotype originates from a male patient aged 2-15 years who had a stem cell transplant for chronic granulomatous disease, so the T cells may come from the graft donor. For the CDR3, the DNA is TGTGCCAGCAGTGACCACGACGGCGGGGGGACCACAGATACGCAGTATTTT. Encoded protein: CASSDHDGGGTTDTQYF.